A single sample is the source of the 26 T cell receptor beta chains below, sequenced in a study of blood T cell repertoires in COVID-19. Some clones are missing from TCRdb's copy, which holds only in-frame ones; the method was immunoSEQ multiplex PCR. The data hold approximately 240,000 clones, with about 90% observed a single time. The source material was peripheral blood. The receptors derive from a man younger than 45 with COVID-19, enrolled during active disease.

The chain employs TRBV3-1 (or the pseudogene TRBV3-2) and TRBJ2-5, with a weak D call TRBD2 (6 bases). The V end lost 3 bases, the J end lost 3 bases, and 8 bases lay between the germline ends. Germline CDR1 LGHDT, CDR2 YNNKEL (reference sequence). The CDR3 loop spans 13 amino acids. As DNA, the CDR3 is TGTGCCAGCAGCCATTTAGCGGAAGAGACCCAGTACTTC. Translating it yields CASSHLAEETQYF.

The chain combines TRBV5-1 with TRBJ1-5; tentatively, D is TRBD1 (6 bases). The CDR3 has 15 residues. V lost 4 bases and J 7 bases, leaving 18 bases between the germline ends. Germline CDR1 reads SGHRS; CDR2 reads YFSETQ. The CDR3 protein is CASSVGQPESQPQHF. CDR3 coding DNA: TGCGCCAGCAGCGTGGGACAACCTGAGAGCCAGCCCCAGCATTTT.

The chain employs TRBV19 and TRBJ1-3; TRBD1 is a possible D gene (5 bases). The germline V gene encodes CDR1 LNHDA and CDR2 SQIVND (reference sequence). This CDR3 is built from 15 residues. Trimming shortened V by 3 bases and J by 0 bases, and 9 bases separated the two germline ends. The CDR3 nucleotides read TGTGCCAGTAGTATGGGGGACTCCTCTGGAAACACCATATATTTT. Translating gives CASSMGDSSGNTIYF.

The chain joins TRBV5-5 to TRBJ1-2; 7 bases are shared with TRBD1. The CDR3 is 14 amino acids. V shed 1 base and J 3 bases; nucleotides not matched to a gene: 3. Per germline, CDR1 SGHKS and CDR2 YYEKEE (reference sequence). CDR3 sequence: CASSLSDRDYGYTF. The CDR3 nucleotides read TGTGCCAGCAGCTTGTCAGACAGGGACTATGGCTACACCTTC.

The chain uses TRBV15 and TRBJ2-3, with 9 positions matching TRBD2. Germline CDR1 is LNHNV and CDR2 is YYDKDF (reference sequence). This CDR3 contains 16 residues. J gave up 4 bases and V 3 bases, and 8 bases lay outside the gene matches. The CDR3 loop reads CATSRSLAGSPDTQYF. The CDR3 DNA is TGTGCCACCAGCAGGTCTCTAGCGGGGTCCCCAGATACGCAGTATTTT.

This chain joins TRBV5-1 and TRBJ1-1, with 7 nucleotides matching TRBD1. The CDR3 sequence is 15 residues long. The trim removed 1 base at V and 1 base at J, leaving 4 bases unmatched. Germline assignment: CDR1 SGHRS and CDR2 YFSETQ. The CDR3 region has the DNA TGCGCCAGCAGCTTGCCGCAGGGGGAGAACACTGAAGCTTTCTTT. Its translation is CASSLPQGENTEAFF.

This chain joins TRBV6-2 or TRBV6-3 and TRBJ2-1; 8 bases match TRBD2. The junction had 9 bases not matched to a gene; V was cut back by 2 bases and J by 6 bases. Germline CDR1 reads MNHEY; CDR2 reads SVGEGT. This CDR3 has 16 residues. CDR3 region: CASSYGLGLARNEQFF. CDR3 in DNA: TGTGCCAGCAGTTACGGGCTTGGACTAGCTCGCAATGAGCAGTTCTTC.

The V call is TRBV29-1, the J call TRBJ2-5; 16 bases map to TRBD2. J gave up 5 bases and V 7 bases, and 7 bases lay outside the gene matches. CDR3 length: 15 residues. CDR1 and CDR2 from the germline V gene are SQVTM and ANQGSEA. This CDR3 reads CSGGTSGGAGETQYF. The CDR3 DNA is TGCAGCGGCGGGACTAGCGGGGGGGCAGGCGAGACCCAGTACTTC.

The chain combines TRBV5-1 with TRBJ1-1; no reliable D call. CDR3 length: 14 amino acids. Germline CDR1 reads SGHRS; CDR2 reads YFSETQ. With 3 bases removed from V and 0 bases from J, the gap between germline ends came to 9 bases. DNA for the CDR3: TGCGCCAGCAGCTCCGGGGATTTGAACACTGAAGCTTTCTTT. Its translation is CASSSGDLNTEAFF.

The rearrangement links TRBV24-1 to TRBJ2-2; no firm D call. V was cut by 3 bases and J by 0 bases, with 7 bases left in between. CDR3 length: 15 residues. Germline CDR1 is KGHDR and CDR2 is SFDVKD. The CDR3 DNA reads TGTGCCACCAGTGATCCTACGACGAACACCGGGGAGCTGTTTTTT. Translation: CATSDPTTNTGELFF.

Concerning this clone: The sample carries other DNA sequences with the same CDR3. CDR3 sequence reads: CASSIASGGYEQYF. Here the CDR3 DNA reads TGTGCCAGTAGTATAGCTAGCGGGGGCTACGAGCAGTACTTC. The V and J genes are TRBV19 and TRBJ2-7, with 10 bases identical to TRBD2. Germline values: CDR1 LNHDA, CDR2 SQIVND (reference sequence). The V and J ends lost 1 base and 3 bases, in that order; junction bases with no gene match: 0. This CDR3 has 14 amino acids.

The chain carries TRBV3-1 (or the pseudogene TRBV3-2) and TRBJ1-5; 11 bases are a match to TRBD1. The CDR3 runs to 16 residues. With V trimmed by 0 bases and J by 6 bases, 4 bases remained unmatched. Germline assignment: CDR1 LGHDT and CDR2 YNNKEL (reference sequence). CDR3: CASSQDGTGGGQPQHF. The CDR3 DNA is TGTGCCAGCAGCCAAGATGGGACAGGGGGAGGTCAGCCCCAGCATTTT.

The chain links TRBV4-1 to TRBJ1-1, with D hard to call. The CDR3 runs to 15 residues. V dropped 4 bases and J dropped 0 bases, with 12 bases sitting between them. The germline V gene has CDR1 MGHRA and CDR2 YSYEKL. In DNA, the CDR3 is TGCGCCAGCAGCCGACTTTACACTTTGAACACTGAAGCTTTCTTT. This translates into CASSRLYTLNTEAFF.

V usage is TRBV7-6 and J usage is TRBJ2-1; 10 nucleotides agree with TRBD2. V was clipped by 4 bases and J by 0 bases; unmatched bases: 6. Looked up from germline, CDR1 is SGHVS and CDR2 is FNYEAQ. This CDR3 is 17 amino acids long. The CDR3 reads CASSSPIAGGSYNEQFF. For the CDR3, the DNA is TGTGCCAGCAGCTCGCCCATAGCGGGGGGCTCCTACAATGAGCAGTTCTTC.

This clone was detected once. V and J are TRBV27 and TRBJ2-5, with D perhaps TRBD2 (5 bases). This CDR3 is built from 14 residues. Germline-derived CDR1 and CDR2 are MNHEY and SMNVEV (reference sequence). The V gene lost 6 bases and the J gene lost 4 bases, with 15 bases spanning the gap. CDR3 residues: CASSFLGGGETQYF. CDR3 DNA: TGTGCCAGCAGCTTCCTGGGTGGAGGAGAGACCCAGTACTTC.

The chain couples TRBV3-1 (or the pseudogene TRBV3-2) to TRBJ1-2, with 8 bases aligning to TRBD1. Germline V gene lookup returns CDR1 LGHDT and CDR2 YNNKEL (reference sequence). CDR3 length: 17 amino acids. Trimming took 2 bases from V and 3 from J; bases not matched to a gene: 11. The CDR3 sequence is CASSQPTGARMDYGYTF. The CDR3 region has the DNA TGTGCCAGCAGCCAACCGACAGGGGCCAGGATGGACTATGGCTACACCTTC.

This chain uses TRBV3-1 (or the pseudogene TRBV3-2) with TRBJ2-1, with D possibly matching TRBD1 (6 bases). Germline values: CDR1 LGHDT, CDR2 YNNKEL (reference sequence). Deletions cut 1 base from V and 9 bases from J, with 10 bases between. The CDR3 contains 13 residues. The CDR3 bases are TGTGCCAGCAGCCAAGCAGGGGTGGGTGAGCAGTTCTTC. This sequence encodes CASSQAGVGEQFF.

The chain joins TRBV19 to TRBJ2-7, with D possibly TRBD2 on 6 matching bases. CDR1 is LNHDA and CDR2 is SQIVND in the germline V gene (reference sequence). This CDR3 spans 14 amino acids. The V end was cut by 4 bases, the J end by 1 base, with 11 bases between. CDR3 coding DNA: TGTGCCAGTAGTAAGGCGGGGCGATCCTACGAGCAGTACTTC. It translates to CASSKAGRSYEQYF.

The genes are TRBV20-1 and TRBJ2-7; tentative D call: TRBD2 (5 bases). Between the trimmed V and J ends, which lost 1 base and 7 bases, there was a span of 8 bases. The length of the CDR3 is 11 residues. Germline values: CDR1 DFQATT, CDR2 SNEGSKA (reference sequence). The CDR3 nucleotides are TGCAGTGCTAGAGGTTCGGGGGAGCAGTACTTC. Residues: CSARGSGEQYF.

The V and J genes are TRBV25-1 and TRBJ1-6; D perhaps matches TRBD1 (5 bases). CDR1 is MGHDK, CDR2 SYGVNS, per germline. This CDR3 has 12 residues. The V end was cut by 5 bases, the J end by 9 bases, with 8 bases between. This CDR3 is CASSRGVSPLHF. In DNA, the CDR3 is TGTGCCAGCAGTAGGGGTGTTTCACCCCTCCACTTT.

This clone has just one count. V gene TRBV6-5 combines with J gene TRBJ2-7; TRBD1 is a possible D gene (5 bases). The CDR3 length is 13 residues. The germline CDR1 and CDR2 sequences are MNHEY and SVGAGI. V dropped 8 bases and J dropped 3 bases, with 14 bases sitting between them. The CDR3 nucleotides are TGTGCCAGCCACCCTGCAGGGAACTACGAGCAGTACTTC. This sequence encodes CASHPAGNYEQYF.

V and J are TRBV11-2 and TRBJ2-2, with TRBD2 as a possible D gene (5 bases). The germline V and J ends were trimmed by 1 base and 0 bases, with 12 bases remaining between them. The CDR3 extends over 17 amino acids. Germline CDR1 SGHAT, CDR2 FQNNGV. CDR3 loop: CASSLVGGPTNTGELFF. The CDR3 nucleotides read TGTGCCAGCAGCTTAGTAGGAGGCCCAACGAACACCGGGGAGCTGTTTTTT.

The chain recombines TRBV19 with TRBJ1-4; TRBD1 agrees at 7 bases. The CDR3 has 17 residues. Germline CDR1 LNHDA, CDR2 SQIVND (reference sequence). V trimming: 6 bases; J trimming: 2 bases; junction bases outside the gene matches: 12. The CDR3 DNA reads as TGTGCCAGTAGGCCACAGGGGCTCGTTGAGACTAATGAAAAACTGTTTTTT. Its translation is CASRPQGLVETNEKLFF.

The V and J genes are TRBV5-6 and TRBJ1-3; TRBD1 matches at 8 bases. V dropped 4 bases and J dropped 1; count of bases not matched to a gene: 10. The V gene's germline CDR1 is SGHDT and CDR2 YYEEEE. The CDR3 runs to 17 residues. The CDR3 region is CASSLVGQGVSGNTIYF. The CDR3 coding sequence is TGTGCCAGCAGCCTGGTAGGACAGGGTGTATCTGGAAACACCATATATTTT.

The CDR3 sequence is CASSPGQGARRNTIYF. The CDR3, as DNA: TGTGCCAGTAGTCCAGGACAGGGGGCAAGGAGGAACACCATATATTTT. The genes are TRBV19 and TRBJ1-3; 11 bases align to TRBD1. CDR3 length equals 16 residues. Germline V gene data show CDR1 as LNHDA and CDR2 as SQIVND (reference sequence). The J segment lost 7 bases and the V segment lost 5 bases, leaving 10 bases of the junction unmatched.

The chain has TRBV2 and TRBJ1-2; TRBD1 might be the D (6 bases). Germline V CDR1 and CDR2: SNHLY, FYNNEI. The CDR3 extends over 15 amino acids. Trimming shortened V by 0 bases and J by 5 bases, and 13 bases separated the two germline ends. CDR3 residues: CASSEARGGEYGYTF. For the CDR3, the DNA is TGTGCCAGCAGTGAAGCCCGGGGGGGCGAATATGGCTACACCTTC.